A selection of T cell receptor beta chains follows, all from one sample in a study of T cell responses to AZD1222 COVID-19 vaccine. Clones were read by immunoSEQ multiplex PCR, and TCRdb kept only the in-frame ones, dropping some. Here the sample spans 90,000 to 120,000 clones, around 92% being singletons. Specimen: peripheral blood, collected 28 days after the second AZD1222 dose. The source of these receptors is an adult who received the AZD1222 COVID-19 vaccine. The CDR3 runs from the conserved cysteine through the conserved F or W. Fields, in order: CDR3 length, J gene, D gene, clone size, V gene, CDR3 DNA, CDR3 protein. D genes are given only for firm matches. For some rows the clone size is stated as once, few or many, or as a class when expanded; others skip it.

21,TRBJ2-1,TRBD2,.,TRBV6-6,TGTGCCAGCAGTCCTAGCCTACCGGGACTAGCGGGAGCGAGGCGGGCCACTGAGCAGTTCTTC,CASSPSLPGLAGARRATEQFF
13,TRBJ2-1,.,.,TRBV7-3,TGTGCCAGCAGCTCGGACTACAGCAATGAGCAGTTCTTC,CASSSDYSNEQFF
15,TRBJ2-1,.,.,TRBV9,TGTGCCAGCAGCGTAGGCGGGGCCTCCTACAATGAGCAGTTCTTC,CASSVGGASYNEQFF
14,TRBJ1-2,TRBD1,.,TRBV10-2,TGCGCCAGCAGTGCACCGGACAGGGGGACTGGCTACACCTTC,CASSAPDRGTGYTF
15,TRBJ1-3,.,once,TRBV5-1,TGCGCCAGCAGCTTGGCGGGGGGGCCTGGAAACACCATATATTTT,CASSLAGGPGNTIYF
12,TRBJ1-5,.,.,TRBV28,TGTGCCAGCCGAGGGGGGAGTCAGCCCCAGCATTTT,CASRGGSQPQHF
15,TRBJ1-1,TRBD1,.,TRBV7-8,TGTGCCAGCAGCTCAGGACAGGGTTGGAACACTGAAGCTTTCTTT,CASSSGQGWNTEAFF
16,TRBJ1-3,.,.,TRBV18,TGTGCCAGCTCACCATCCCAGGGCAGGGGTGGAAACACCATATATTTT,CASSPSQGRGGNTIYF
13,TRBJ1-1,.,.,TRBV5-1,TGCGCCAGCAGCGTACAGGGGAACACTGAAGCTTTCTTT,CASSVQGNTEAFF
14,TRBJ1-5,TRBD1,.,TRBV5-1,TGCGCCAGCAGCCCGGGGACAGGGGGCGAACCCCAGCATTTT,CASSPGTGGEPQHF
14,TRBJ1-1,.,.,TRBV29-1,TGCAGCGTCGCCTCCAGGCTCAGGGGCACTGAAGCTTTCTTT,CSVASRLRGTEAFF
13,TRBJ2-5,.,.,TRBV7-2,TGTGCCAGCAGCCCCACCGCGCTCGAGACCCAGTACTTC,CASSPTALETQYF
15,TRBJ1-4,.,.,TRBV2,TGTGCCAGCATATCGGACGAAGCAACTAATGAAAAACTGTTTTTT,CASISDEATNEKLFF
14,TRBJ1-4,.,.,TRBV30,TGTGCCTGGAGTGTAACGACAGTTAATGAAAAACTGTTTTTT,CAWSVTTVNEKLFF
13,TRBJ2-3,.,.,TRBV30,TGTGCCTGGAGTGTACCAGGGGCCGATACGCAGTATTTT,CAWSVPGADTQYF
17,TRBJ1-5,TRBD1,.,TRBV6-2/TRBV6-3,TGTGCCAGCAGCCGTTTGGGCGGCCAGGGGGCGTTACAGCCCCAGCATTTT,CASSRLGGQGALQPQHF
13,TRBJ1-5,.,.,TRBV4-2,TGTGCCAGCAGCCAAGATCGGGGGCGGCCCCAGCATTTT,CASSQDRGRPQHF
14,TRBJ1-4,.,.,TRBV19,TGTGCCAGCTTCCCGGAGGCAACTAATGAAAAACTGTTTTTT,CASFPEATNEKLFF
13,TRBJ1-1,.,.,TRBV9,TGTGCCAGCAGCCCTCAGGTGAACACTGAAGCTTTCTTT,CASSPQVNTEAFF
12,TRBJ2-7,.,.,TRBV5-4,TGTGCCAGCAGCTTCCTCGATTACGAGCAGTACTTC,CASSFLDYEQYF
16,TRBJ1-5,.,.,TRBV5-5,TGTGCCAGCAGCTTGCTTGGGTTTATGAACAATCAGCCCCAGCATTTT,CASSLLGFMNNQPQHF
18,TRBJ2-7,.,.,TRBV9,TGTGCCAGCAGCGTAGGGTGGTCTGCGGGGACCGCATCCTACGAGCAGTACTTC,CASSVGWSAGTASYEQYF
14,TRBJ1-1,TRBD1,once,TRBV29-1,TGCAGCGTTACCGGCAGGGGGCGCATCACTGAAGCTTTCTTT,CSVTGRGRITEAFF
13,TRBJ2-3,.,.,TRBV18,TGTGCCAGCTCACCGGCGGTCACAGATACGCAGTATTTT,CASSPAVTDTQYF
14,TRBJ1-1,.,once,TRBV5-4,TGTGCCAGCAGCTTGTTGGACGGGAACACTGAAGCTTTCTTT,CASSLLDGNTEAFF
14,TRBJ1-2,.,once,TRBV11-2,TGTGCCAGCAGCTTACAGACAGCTAACTATGGCTACACCTTC,CASSLQTANYGYTF
15,TRBJ2-5,TRBD1,.,TRBV28,TGTGCCAGCAGTCTTAGACAGGGGGCTTATGAGACCCAGTACTTC,CASSLRQGAYETQYF
16,TRBJ1-5,.,.,TRBV28,TGTGCCAGCAGATTCCGGGACATCGGAGGTTTTCAGCCCCAGCATTTT,CASRFRDIGGFQPQHF